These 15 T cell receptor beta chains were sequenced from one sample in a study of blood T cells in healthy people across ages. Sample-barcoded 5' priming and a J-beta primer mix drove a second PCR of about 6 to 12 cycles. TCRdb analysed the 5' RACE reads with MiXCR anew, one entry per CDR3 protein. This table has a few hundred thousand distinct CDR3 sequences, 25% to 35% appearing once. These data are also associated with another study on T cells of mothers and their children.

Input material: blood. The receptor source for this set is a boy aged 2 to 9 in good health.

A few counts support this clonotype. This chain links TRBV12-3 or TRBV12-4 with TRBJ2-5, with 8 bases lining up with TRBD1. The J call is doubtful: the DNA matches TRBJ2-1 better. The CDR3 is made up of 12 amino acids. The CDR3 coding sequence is TGTGCCAGCAGTTCAGACAGGGGAGGGCAGTTCTTC. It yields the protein CASSSDRGGQFF.

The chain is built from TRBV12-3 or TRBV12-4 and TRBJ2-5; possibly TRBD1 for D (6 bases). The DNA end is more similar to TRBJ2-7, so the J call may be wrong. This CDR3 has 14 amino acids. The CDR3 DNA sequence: TGTGCCAGCAGTAACCGAGGGGGAGCCTACGAGCAGTACTTC. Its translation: CASSNRGGAYEQYF.

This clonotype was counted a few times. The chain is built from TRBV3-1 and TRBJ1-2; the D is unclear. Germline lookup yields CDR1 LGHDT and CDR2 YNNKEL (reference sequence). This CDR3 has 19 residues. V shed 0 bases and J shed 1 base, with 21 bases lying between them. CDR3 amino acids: CASSQDWSRQPGVNYGYTF. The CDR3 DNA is TGTGCCAGCAGCCAAGATTGGTCCCGGCAGCCCGGAGTTAACTATGGCTACACCTTC.

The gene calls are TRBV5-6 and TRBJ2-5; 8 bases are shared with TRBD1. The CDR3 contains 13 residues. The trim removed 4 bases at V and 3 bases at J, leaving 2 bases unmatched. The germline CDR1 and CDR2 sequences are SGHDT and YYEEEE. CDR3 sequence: CASSEQGEETQYF. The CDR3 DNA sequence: TGTGCCAGCAGCGAACAGGGGGAAGAGACCCAGTACTTC.

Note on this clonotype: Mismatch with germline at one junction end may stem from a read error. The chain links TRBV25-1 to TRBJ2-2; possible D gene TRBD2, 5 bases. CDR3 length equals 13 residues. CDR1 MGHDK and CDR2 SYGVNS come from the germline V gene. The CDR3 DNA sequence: TGTGCCAGCAGTGAACTACCCACCGGGGAGCCGTTTTTT. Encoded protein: CASSELPTGEPFF.

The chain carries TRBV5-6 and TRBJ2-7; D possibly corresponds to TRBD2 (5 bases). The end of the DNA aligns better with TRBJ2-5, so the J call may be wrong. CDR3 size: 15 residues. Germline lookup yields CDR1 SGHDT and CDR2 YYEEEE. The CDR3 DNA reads TGTGCCAGCAGCTTGAGGATTCGGGGTGGAGAGACCCAGTACTTC. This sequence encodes CASSLRIRGGETQYF.

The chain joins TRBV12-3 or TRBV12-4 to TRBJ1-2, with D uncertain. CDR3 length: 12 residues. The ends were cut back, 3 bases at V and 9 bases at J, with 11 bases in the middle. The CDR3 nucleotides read TGTGCCAGCAGTTTCCCAGCCGGGAGCTACACCTTC. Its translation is CASSFPAGSYTF.

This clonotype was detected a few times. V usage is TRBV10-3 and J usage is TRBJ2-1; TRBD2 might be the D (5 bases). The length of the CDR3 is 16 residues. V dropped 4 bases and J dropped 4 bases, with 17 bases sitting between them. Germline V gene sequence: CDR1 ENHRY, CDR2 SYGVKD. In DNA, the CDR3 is TGTGCCATCAGTGCCCGCCCGGGATACTTGTACAATGAGCAGTTCTTC. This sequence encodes CAISARPGYLYNEQFF.

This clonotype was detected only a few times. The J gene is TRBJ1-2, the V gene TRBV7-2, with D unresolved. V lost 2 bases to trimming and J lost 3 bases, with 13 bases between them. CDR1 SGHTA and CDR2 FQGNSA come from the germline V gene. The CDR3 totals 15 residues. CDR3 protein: CASSLKVGNDYGYTF. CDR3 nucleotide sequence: TGTGCCAGCAGCTTAAAGGTGGGAAATGACTATGGCTACACCTTC. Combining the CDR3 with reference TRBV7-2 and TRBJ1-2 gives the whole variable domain GAGVSQSPSNKVTEKGKDVELRCDPISGHTALYWYRQSLGQGLEFLIYFQGNSAPDKSGLPSDRFSAERTGGSVSTLTIQRTQQEDSAVYLCASSLKVGNDYGYTFGSGTRLTVV.

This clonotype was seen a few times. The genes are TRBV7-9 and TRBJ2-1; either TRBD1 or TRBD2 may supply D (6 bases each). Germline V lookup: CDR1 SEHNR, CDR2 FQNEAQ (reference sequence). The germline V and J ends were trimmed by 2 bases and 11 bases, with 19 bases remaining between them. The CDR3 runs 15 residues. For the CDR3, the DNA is TGTGCCAGCAGCTTATCGGGGGCGAGATCGGATAAGCAGTTCTTC. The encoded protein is CASSLSGARSDKQFF. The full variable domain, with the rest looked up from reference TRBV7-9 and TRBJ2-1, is DTGVSQNPRHKITKRGQNVTFRCDPISEHNRLYWYRQTLGQGPEFLTYFQNEAQLEKSRLLSDRFSAERPKGSFSTLEIQRTEQGDSAMYLCASSLSGARSDKQFFGPGTRLTVL.

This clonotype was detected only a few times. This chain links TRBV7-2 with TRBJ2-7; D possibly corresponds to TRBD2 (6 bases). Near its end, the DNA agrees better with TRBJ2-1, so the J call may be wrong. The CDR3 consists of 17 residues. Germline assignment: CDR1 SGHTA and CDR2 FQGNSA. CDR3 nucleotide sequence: TGTGCCAGCAGCTTAGGGGCGCGGGGTCGCCGACTAAGTGAGCAGTTCTTC. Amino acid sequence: CASSLGARGRRLSEQFF.

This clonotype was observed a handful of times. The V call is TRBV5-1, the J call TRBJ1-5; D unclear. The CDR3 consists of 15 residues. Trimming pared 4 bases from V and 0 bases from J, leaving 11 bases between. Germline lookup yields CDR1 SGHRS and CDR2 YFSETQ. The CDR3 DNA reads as TGCGCCAGCAGCCCCGGGAGTTATAGCAATCAGCCCCAGCATTTT. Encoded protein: CASSPGSYSNQPQHF.

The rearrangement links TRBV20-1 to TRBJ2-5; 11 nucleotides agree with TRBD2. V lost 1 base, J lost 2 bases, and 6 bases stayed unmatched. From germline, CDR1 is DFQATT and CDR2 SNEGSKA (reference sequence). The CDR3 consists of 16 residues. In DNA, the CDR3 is TGCAGTGCTAGAGTCGGGACTAGCGGAGAGCAAGAGACCCAGTACTTC. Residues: CSARVGTSGEQETQYF.

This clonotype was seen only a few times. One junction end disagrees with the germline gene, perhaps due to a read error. Written as DNA, the CDR3 is TGTGCCAGCAGCCCGGGCGGGGCAGGGGTGGTTAACAATGGCTACACCTTC. This codes for CASSPGGAGVVNNGYTF. The rearrangement links TRBV4-2 to TRBJ1-2; tentatively, D is TRBD1 (6 bases). This CDR3 has 17 residues. CDR1 is LGHNA, CDR2 YNFKEQ, per germline.

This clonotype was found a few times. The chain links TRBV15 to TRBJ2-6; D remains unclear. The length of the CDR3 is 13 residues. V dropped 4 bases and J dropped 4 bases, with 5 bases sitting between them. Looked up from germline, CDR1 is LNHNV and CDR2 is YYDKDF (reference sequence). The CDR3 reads CATSMPGANVLTF. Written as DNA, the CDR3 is TGTGCCACCAGCATGCCAGGGGCCAACGTCCTGACTTTC.